This TCR beta chain was captured by sequencing in a study of blood T cell repertoires in COVID-19. Measured with immunoSEQ multiplex PCR; TCRdb has only the in-frame clones, and not every one. Of 84,000 or so clones in the sample, 60% to 85% were seen once. The sequenced sample consisted of peripheral blood. The clonotype was recovered from a human donor in a cohort sampled during active COVID-19.

CDR3 in amino acids: CASSRIGGDNEQFF. Written as DNA, the CDR3 is TGTGCCAGCAGCCGTATTGGGGGGGACAATGAGCAGTTCTTC. The V gene is TRBV7-2, the J gene TRBJ2-1; 7 nucleotides match TRBD2. V was clipped by 5 bases and J by 5 bases; unmatched bases: 6. CDR3 size: 14 residues. Germline V CDR1 and CDR2: SGHTA, FQGNSA. Filled out from reference TRBV7-2 and TRBJ2-1, the complete variable domain reads GAGVSQSPSNKVTEKGKDVELRCDPISGHTALYWYRQSLGQGLEFLIYFQGNSAPDKSGLPSDRFSAERTGGSVSTLTIQRTQQEDSAVYLCASSRIGGDNEQFFGPGTRLTVL.